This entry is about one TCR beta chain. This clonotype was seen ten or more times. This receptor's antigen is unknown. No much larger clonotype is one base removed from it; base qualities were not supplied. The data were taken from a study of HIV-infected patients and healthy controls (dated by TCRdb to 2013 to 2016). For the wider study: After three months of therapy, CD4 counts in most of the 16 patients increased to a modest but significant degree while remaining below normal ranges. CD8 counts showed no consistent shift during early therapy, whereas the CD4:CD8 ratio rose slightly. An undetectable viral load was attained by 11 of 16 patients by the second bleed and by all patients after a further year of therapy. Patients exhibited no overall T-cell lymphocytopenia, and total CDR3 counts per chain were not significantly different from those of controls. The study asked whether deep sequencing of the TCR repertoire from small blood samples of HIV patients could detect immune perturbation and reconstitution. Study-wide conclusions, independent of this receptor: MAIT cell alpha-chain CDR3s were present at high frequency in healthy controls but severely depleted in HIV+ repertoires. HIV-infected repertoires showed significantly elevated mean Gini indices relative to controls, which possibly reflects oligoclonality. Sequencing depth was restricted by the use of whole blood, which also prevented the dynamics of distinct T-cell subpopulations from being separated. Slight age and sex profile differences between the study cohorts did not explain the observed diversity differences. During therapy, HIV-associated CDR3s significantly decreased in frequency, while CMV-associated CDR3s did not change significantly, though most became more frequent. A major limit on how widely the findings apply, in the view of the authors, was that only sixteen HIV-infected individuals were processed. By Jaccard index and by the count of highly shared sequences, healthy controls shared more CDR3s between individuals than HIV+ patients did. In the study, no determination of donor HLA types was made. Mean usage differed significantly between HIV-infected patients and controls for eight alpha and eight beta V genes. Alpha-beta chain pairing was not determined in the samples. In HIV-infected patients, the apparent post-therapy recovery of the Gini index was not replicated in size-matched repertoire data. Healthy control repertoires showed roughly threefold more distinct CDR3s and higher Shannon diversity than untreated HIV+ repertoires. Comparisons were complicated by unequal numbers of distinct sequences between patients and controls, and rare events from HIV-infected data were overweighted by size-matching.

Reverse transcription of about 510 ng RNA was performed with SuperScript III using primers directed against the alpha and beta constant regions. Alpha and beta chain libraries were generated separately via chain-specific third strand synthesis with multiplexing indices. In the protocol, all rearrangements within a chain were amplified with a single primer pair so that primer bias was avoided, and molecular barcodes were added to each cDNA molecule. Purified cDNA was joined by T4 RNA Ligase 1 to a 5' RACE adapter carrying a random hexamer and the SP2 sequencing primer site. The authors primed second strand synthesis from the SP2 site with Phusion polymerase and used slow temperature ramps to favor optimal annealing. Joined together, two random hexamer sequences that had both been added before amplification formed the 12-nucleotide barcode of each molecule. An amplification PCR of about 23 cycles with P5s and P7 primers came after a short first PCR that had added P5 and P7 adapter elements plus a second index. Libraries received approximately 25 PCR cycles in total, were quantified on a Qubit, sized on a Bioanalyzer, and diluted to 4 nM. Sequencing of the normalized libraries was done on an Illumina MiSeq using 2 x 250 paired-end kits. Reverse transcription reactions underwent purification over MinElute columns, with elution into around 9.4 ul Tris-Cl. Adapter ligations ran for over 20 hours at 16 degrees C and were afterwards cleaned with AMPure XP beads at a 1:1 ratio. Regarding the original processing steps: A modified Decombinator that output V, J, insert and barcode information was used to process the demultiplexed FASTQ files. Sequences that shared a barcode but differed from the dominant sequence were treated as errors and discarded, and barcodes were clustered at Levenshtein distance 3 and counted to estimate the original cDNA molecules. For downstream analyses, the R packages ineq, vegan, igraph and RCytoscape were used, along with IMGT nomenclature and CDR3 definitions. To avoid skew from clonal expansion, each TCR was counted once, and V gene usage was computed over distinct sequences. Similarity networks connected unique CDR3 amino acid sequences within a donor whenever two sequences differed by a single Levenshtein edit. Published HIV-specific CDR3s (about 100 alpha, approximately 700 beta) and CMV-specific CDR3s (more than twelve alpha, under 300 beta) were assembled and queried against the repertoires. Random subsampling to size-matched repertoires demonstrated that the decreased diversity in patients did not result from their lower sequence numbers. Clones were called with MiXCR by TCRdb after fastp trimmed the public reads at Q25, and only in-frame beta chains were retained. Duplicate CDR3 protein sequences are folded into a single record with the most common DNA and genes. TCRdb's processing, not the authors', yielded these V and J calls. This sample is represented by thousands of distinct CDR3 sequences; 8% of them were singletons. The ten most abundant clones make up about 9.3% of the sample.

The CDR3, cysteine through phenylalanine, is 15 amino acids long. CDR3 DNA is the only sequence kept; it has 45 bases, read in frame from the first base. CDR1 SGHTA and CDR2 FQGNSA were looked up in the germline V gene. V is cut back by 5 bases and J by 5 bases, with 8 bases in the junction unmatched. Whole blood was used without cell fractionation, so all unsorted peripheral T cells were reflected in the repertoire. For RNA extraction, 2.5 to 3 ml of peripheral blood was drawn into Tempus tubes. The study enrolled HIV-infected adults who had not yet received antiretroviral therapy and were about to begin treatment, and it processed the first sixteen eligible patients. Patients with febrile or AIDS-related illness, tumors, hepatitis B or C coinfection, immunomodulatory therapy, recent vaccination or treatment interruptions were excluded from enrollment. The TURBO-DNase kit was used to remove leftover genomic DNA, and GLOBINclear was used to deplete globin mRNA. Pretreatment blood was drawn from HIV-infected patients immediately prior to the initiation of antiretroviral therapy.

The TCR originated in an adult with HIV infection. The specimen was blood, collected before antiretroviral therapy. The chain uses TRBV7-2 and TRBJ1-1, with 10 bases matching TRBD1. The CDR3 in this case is CASSLGTGVGTEAFF. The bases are TGTGCCAGCAGCCTAGGGACAGGGGTAGGGACTGAAGCTTTCTTT. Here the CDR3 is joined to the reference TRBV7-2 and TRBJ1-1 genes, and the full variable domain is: GAGVSQSPSNKVTEKGKDVELRCDPISGHTALYWYRQSLGQGLEFLIYFQGNSAPDKSGLPSDRFSAERTGGSVSTLTIQRTQQEDSAVYLCASSLGTGVGTEAFFGQGTRLTVV.